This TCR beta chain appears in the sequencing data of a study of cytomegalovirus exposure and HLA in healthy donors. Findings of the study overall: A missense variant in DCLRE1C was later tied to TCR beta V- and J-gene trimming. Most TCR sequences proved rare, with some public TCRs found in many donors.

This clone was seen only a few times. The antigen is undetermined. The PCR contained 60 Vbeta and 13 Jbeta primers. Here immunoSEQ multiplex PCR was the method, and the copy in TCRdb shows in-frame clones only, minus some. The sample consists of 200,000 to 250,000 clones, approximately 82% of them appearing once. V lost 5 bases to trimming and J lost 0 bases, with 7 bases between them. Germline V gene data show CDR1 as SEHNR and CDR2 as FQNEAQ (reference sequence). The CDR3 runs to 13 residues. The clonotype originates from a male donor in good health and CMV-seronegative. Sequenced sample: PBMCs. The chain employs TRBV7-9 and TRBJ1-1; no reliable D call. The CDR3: CASSPSLNTEAFF. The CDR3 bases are TGTGCCAGCAGCCCATCATTGAACACTGAAGCTTTCTTT.